The source of this T cell receptor beta chain is a study of cytomegalovirus exposure and HLA in healthy donors. Trimming pared 0 bases from V and 2 bases from J, leaving 5 bases between. CDR1 and CDR2 from the germline V gene are SGHKS and YYEKEE (reference sequence). The CDR3 is 13 residues long. Vbeta (60) and Jbeta (13) primers were used in the PCR. Clones were sequenced by immunoSEQ multiplex PCR, and TCRdb holds only the in-frame ones, with some missing. Of 160,000 or so clones listed, approximately 80% are singletons. The sequence came from a man between 18 and 35 years old in good health and CMV-seropositive. V gene TRBV5-5 combines with J gene TRBJ2-5; D remains unclear. The material sequenced was PBMCs. The CDR3 here is CASSLGQQETQYF. The CDR3 DNA reads TGTGCCAGCAGCTTGGGGCAGCAAGAGACCCAGTACTTC.